The 4 T cell receptor beta chains below all came from one sample that was sequenced in a study of T-cell memory formation after mild COVID-19. MiXCR, run by TCRdb on the 5' RACE reads, gives a single entry per CDR3 protein. The table shows 400,000 or so distinct CDR3 sequences, with about 20% occurring only once. Sequencing was performed on PBMCs or a T cell subset sorted from them (not recorded which). All receptors come from an adult woman who had mild COVID-19 (a few samples of this study predate the infection). Cell type and time point are not known.

This clonotype was detected ten times or more. The chain has TRBV24-1 and TRBJ2-2; D possibly uses TRBD1 or TRBD2 (5 bases each). The length of the CDR3 is 14 residues. The germline gives CDR1 KGHDR, CDR2 SFDVKD. V lost 5 bases and J lost 3, with 9 bases in between. This chain's CDR3 is CATSGQRDTGELFF. CDR3 in DNA: TGTGCCACCAGTGGACAGAGGGACACCGGGGAGCTGTTTTTT.

The CDR3 region is CSARDPGTSGPPYEQYF. The DNA of the CDR3 is TGCAGTGCTAGAGATCCCGGGACTAGCGGACCCCCTTACGAGCAGTACTTC. The genes are TRBV20-1 and TRBJ2-7; TRBD2 aligns across 11 bases. V was clipped by 0 bases and J by 4 bases; unmatched bases: 11. CDR1 and CDR2 (germline): DFQATT, SNEGSKA (reference sequence). The CDR3 spans 17 residues.

V is TRBV5-1 and J is TRBJ1-2; D unresolved. Trimming removed 7 bases from V and 1 base from J, with 23 bases in between. Germline CDR1 and CDR2: SGHRS and YFSETQ. The CDR3 covers 17 residues. The CDR3 loop is CASSGDSARQFNYGYTF. The CDR3 coding sequence is TGCGCCAGCTCGGGAGATAGTGCCAGGCAATTTAACTATGGCTACACCTTC.

The table lists this clonotype with a few counts. The chain recombines TRBV5-1 with TRBJ2-1; the match to TRBD1 covers 7 bases. Germline loops: CDR1 SGHRS, CDR2 YFSETQ. The CDR3 consists of 12 residues. Trimming removed 4 bases from V and 10 bases from J; junction bases left unmatched: 5. The CDR3: CASSPDRDEQFF. As DNA, the CDR3 is TGCGCCAGCAGCCCTGACAGGGACGAGCAGTTCTTC.